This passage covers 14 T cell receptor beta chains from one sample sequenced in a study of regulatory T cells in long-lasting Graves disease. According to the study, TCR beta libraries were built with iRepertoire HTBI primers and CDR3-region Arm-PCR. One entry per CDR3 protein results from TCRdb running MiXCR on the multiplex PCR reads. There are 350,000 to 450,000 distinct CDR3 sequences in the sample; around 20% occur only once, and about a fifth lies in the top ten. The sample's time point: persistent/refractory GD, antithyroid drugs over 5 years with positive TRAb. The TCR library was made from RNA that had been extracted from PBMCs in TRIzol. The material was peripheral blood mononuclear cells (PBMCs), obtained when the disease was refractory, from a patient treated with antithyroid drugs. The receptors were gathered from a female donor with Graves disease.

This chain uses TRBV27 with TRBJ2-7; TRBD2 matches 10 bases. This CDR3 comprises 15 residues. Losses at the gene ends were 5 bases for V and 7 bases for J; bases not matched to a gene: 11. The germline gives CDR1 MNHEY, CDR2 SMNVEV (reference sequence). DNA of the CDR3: TGTGCCAGCAGTGCTCCCCCTAGCGGGAGTGGGGAGCAGTACTTC. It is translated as CASSAPPSGSGEQYF.

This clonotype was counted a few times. CDR3 coding DNA: TGCGCCAGCAGCCAAGAAACAGACACATCAAACTCTCAAGAGACCCAGTACTTC. Its protein is CASSQETDTSNSQETQYF. The J gene is TRBJ2-5, the V gene TRBV4-1; D is undetermined. Trimming shortened V by 0 bases and J by 2 bases, and 19 bases separated the two germline ends. The CDR3 is made up of 18 amino acids. The germline V gene has CDR1 MGHRA and CDR2 YSYEKL.

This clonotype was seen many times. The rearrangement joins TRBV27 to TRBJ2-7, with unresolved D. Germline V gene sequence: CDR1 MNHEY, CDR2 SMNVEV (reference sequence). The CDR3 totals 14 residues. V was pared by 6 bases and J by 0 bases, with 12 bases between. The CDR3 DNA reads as TGTGCCAGCAGCTTAATCTCGAGCTCCTACGAGCAGTACTTC. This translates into CASSLISSSYEQYF.

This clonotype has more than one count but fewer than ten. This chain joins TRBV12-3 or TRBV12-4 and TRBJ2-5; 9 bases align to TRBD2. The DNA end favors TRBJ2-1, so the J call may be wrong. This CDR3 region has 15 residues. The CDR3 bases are TGTGCCAGCAGCCCTGCTAGCGGGACCAACAATGAGCAGTTCTTC. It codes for CASSPASGTNNEQFF.

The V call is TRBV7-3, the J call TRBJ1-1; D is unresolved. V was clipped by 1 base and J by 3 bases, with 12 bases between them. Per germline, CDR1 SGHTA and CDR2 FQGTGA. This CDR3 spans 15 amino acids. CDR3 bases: TGTGCCAGCAGCTTAATCGGGGTTTTAGACACTGAAGCTTTCTTT. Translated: CASSLIGVLDTEAFF. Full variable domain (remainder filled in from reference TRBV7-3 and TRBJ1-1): GAGVSQTPSNKVTEKGKYVELRCDPISGHTALYWYRQSLGQGPEFLIYFQGTGAADDSGLPNDRFFAVRPEGSVSTLKIQRTERGDSAVYLCASSLIGVLDTEAFFGQGTRLTVV.

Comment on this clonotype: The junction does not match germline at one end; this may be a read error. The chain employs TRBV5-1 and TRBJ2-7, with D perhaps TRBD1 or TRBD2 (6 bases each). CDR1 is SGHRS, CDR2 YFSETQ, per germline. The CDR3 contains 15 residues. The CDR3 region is CASSRSAGDSCEQYF. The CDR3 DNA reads TGCGCCAGCAGCCGTTCCGCAGGGGACTCCTGCGAGCAGTACTTC. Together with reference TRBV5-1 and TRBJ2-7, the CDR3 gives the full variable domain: KAGVTQTPRYLIKTRGQQVTLSCSPISGHRSVSWYQQTPGQGLQFLFEYFSETQRNKGNFPGRFSGRQFSNSRSEMNVSTLELGDSALYLCASSRSAGDSCEQYFGPGTRLTVT.

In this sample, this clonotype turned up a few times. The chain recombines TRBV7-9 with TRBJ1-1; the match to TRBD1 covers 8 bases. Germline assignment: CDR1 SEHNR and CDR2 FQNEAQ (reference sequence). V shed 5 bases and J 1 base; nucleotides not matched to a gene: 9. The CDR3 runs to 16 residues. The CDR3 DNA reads TGTGCCAGCAGCCACCCCGAGACAGGGGCGAACACTGAAGCTTTCTTT. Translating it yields CASSHPETGANTEAFF.

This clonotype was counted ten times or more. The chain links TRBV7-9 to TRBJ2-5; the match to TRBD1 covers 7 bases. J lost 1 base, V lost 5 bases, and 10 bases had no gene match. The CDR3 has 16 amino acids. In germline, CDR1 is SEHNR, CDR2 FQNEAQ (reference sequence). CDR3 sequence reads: CASSPRGGAPQETQYF. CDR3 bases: TGTGCCAGCAGCCCTAGAGGGGGCGCTCCCCAAGAGACCCAGTACTTC.

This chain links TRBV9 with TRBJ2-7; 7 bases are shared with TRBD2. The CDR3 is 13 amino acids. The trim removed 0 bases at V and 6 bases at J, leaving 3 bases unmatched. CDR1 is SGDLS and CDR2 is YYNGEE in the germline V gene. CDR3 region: CASSVGGGGEQYF. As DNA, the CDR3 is TGTGCCAGCAGCGTAGGTGGGGGGGGCGAGCAGTACTTC.

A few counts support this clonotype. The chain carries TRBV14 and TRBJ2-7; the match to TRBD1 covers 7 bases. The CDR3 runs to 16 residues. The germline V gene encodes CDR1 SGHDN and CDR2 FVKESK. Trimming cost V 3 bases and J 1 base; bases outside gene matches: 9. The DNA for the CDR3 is TGTGCCAGCAGCCAGACAGGGATCATGGCATCCTACGAGCAGTACTTC. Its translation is CASSQTGIMASYEQYF.

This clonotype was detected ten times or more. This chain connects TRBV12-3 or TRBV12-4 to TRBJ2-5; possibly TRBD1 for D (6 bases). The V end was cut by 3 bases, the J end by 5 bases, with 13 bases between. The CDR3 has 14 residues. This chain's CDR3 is CASSLYRQGETQYF. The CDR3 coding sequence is TGTGCCAGCAGTTTGTATCGGCAGGGGGAGACCCAGTACTTC.

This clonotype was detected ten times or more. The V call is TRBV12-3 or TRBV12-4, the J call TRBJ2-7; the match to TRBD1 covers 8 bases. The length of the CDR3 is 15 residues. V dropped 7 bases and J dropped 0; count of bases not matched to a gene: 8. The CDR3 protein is CASTFTGGSSYEQYF. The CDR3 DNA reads TGTGCCAGCACCTTTACAGGGGGAAGCTCCTACGAGCAGTACTTC.

CDR3 sequence reads: CAWSGSGQGSTEAFF. In nucleotides, the CDR3 is TGTGCCTGGAGTGGCTCGGGACAGGGGAGCACTGAAGCTTTCTTT. This chain connects TRBV30 to TRBJ1-1; 10 bases map to TRBD1. V shed 1 base, J shed 4 bases, and the junction held 6 bases outside the gene matches. The CDR3 loop spans 15 amino acids. CDR1 is GTSNPN, CDR2 SVGIG, per germline (reference sequence).

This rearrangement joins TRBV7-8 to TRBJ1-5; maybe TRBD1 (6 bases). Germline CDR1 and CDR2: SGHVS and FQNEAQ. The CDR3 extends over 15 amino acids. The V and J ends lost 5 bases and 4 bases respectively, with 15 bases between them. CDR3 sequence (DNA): TGTGCCAGCAGCACTGACCGGGACAAGAATCAGCCCCAGCATTTT. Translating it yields CASSTDRDKNQPQHF.